The rows below give T cell receptor beta chains drawn from one sample of a study of beta chain features in type 1 diabetes. Only in-frame clones appear in the TCRdb table, and some are missing; sequencing was by immunoSEQ multiplex PCR. This sample carries around 280,000 clones, roughly 8% of them seen once, and the ten largest clones take roughly 1%. The sample comprised central memory CD4+ T cells from blood. Source of these receptors: a woman between 18 and 29 years old in good health. Each CDR3 is given with its conserved first and last residue. A D gene is named only where the DNA matches it firmly. The size entry is marked missing in some rows and otherwise reads once, few, many or a size class.

clone size: -
J gene: TRBJ2-5
CDR3 length: 15
V gene: TRBV4-2
D gene: TRBD2
CDR3 DNA: TGTGCCAGCAGTCCCCAGCGGGGCAGCCAAGAGACCCAGTACTTC
CDR3 protein: CASSPQRGSQETQYF

clone size: -
J gene: TRBJ2-1
CDR3 length: 15
V gene: TRBV11-2
D gene: TRBD1
CDR3 DNA: TGTGCCAGCAGCTCCTGGACAGGGGGGAGGGATGAGCAGTTCTTC
CDR3 protein: CASSSWTGGRDEQFF

clone size: few
J gene: TRBJ1-2
CDR3 length: 15
V gene: TRBV30
D gene: -
CDR3 DNA: TGTGCCTGGAGTGTACCCAGGGGCGTAGGGAATGGCTACACCTTC
CDR3 protein: CAWSVPRGVGNGYTF

clone size: -
J gene: TRBJ2-1
CDR3 length: 15
V gene: TRBV28
D gene: TRBD2
CDR3 DNA: TGTGCCAGCAGTTTTGGGTCTAGCGGGGCGGATGAGCAGTTCTTC
CDR3 protein: CASSFGSSGADEQFF

clone size: many
J gene: TRBJ1-2
CDR3 length: 15
V gene: TRBV4-3
D gene: -
CDR3 DNA: TGCGCCAGCAGCCAACCAGGCGACAGGCTGAACGGCTACACCTTC
CDR3 protein: CASSQPGDRLNGYTF

clone size: many
J gene: TRBJ1-1
CDR3 length: 11
V gene: TRBV7-2
D gene: -
CDR3 DNA: TGTGCCAGCAGCGAATACACTGAAGCTTTCTTT
CDR3 protein: CASSEYTEAFF

clone size: few
J gene: TRBJ1-1
CDR3 length: 15
V gene: TRBV9
D gene: -
CDR3 DNA: TGTGCCAGCAGCTCCCATAGGGGGGTGAACACTGAAGCTTTCTTT
CDR3 protein: CASSSHRGVNTEAFF

clone size: -
J gene: TRBJ2-2
CDR3 length: 15
V gene: TRBV2
D gene: TRBD2
CDR3 DNA: TGTGCCAGCAGTTTGGGACTAGCGGCCACCGGGGAGCTGTTTTTT
CDR3 protein: CASSLGLAATGELFF

clone size: few
J gene: TRBJ1-2
CDR3 length: 13
V gene: TRBV7-2
D gene: TRBD1
CDR3 DNA: TGTGCCAGCAGAAGGGACAGCAGCTATGGCTACACCTTC
CDR3 protein: CASRRDSSYGYTF

clone size: -
J gene: TRBJ1-4
CDR3 length: 13
V gene: TRBV27
D gene: -
CDR3 DNA: TGTGCCAGTGGACGGGACGCTAATGAAAAACTGTTTTTT
CDR3 protein: CASGRDANEKLFF

clone size: few
J gene: TRBJ1-3
CDR3 length: 15
V gene: TRBV6-1
D gene: -
CDR3 DNA: TGTGCCAGCAGTCTTAGTTGGATGCCTGGAAACACCATATATTTT
CDR3 protein: CASSLSWMPGNTIYF

clone size: many
J gene: TRBJ2-3
CDR3 length: 15
V gene: TRBV5-1
D gene: -
CDR3 DNA: TGCGCCAGCAGCTTGGGACAGGGAGGGTCAGATACGCAGTATTTT
CDR3 protein: CASSLGQGGSDTQYF

clone size: -
J gene: TRBJ2-5
CDR3 length: 11
V gene: TRBV7-2
D gene: -
CDR3 DNA: TGTGCCAGCAGCTTAGATGAGACCCAGTACTTC
CDR3 protein: CASSLDETQYF

clone size: few
J gene: TRBJ2-7
CDR3 length: 13
V gene: TRBV6-1
D gene: -
CDR3 DNA: TGTGCCAGCACCCCGGCAGGGCGCTACGAGCAGTACTTC
CDR3 protein: CASTPAGRYEQYF

clone size: -
J gene: TRBJ1-6
CDR3 length: 14
V gene: TRBV6-5
D gene: -
CDR3 DNA: TGTGCCAGTCACGACTCCCCTACGGATTCACCCCTCCACTTT
CDR3 protein: CASHDSPTDSPLHF

clone size: -
J gene: TRBJ1-2
CDR3 length: 14
V gene: TRBV28
D gene: TRBD1
CDR3 DNA: TGTGCCAGCAGTTTAGCGGGACAGGGCGATGGCTACACCTTC
CDR3 protein: CASSLAGQGDGYTF

clone size: -
J gene: TRBJ2-5
CDR3 length: 16
V gene: TRBV5-5
D gene: TRBD2
CDR3 DNA: TGTGCCAGCAGCTTGACCAGCGGGGGGCCCCAAGAGACCCAGTACTTC
CDR3 protein: CASSLTSGGPQETQYF

clone size: -
J gene: TRBJ1-1
CDR3 length: 14
V gene: TRBV7-2
D gene: -
CDR3 DNA: TGTGCCAGCAGTAGAAGGTACGGGGGCACTGAAGCTTTCTTT
CDR3 protein: CASSRRYGGTEAFF

clone size: few
J gene: TRBJ1-3
CDR3 length: 16
V gene: TRBV5-4
D gene: -
CDR3 DNA: TGTGCCAGCAGCACCGGTCGGGCAAACCGTGGAAACACCATATATTTT
CDR3 protein: CASSTGRANRGNTIYF

clone size: -
J gene: TRBJ2-3
CDR3 length: 16
V gene: TRBV7-9
D gene: -
CDR3 DNA: TGTGCCAGCAGCTTAAGGACTCCTCGAGAAACAGATACGCAGTATTTT
CDR3 protein: CASSLRTPRETDTQYF

clone size: -
J gene: TRBJ1-2
CDR3 length: 14
V gene: TRBV15
D gene: -
CDR3 DNA: TGTGCCACCAGCAGAGTTCCGGACACCTATGGCTACACCTTC
CDR3 protein: CATSRVPDTYGYTF

clone size: few
J gene: TRBJ1-1
CDR3 length: 15
V gene: TRBV13
D gene: -
CDR3 DNA: TGTGCCAGCAGCCTTCGGAGGGGAGGCGACACTGAAGCTTTCTTT
CDR3 protein: CASSLRRGGDTEAFF

clone size: few
J gene: TRBJ2-7
CDR3 length: 14
V gene: TRBV29-1
D gene: -
CDR3 DNA: TGCAGCACTGGGACCTTCACCGGCTCCTACGAGCAGTACTTC
CDR3 protein: CSTGTFTGSYEQYF

clone size: many
J gene: TRBJ2-3
CDR3 length: 14
V gene: TRBV29-1
D gene: TRBD2
CDR3 DNA: TGCAGCGTTGAGAGGACTAGCGGGAGAGATACGCAGTATTTT
CDR3 protein: CSVERTSGRDTQYF

clone size: few
J gene: TRBJ2-1
CDR3 length: 12
V gene: TRBV7-8
D gene: -
CDR3 DNA: TGTGCCAGCAGCTTCAGGGCTAATGAGCAGTTCTTC
CDR3 protein: CASSFRANEQFF

clone size: -
J gene: TRBJ1-2
CDR3 length: 16
V gene: TRBV19
D gene: -
CDR3 DNA: TGTGCCAGTACCCAAAAAGGGGACAAGGTGATGAATGGCTACACCTTC
CDR3 protein: CASTQKGDKVMNGYTF

clone size: -
J gene: TRBJ1-5
CDR3 length: 16
V gene: TRBV7-2
D gene: -
CDR3 DNA: TGTGCCACCAGGTGGGGAGGCCTCTATAGCAATCAGCCCCAGCATTTT
CDR3 protein: CATRWGGLYSNQPQHF

clone size: many
J gene: TRBJ2-7
CDR3 length: 12
V gene: TRBV11-3
D gene: -
CDR3 DNA: TGTGCCAGCAGCCGCCGCACCTACGAGCAGTACTTC
CDR3 protein: CASSRRTYEQYF

clone size: -
J gene: TRBJ1-1
CDR3 length: 17
V gene: TRBV5-1
D gene: -
CDR3 DNA: TGCGCCAGCAGCGCCTCGACAGGAACTACCATGAACACTGAAGCTTTCTTT
CDR3 protein: CASSASTGTTMNTEAFF

clone size: few
J gene: TRBJ1-5
CDR3 length: 13
V gene: TRBV28
D gene: TRBD1
CDR3 DNA: TGTGCCAGCACCTTCGGACAGGGTCAGCCCCAGCATTTT
CDR3 protein: CASTFGQGQPQHF

clone size: -
J gene: TRBJ2-2
CDR3 length: 14
V gene: TRBV6-5
D gene: -
CDR3 DNA: TGTGCCAGCAGTAAGGTACAGAACACCGGGGAGCTGTTTTTT
CDR3 protein: CASSKVQNTGELFF

clone size: few
J gene: TRBJ2-3
CDR3 length: 14
V gene: TRBV28
D gene: TRBD2
CDR3 DNA: TGTGCCAGCAGTCTTACCGGGACTAGAGATACGCAGTATTTT
CDR3 protein: CASSLTGTRDTQYF

clone size: many
J gene: TRBJ2-2
CDR3 length: 16
V gene: TRBV4-3
D gene: TRBD2
CDR3 DNA: TGCGCCAGCAGCCAAGCACTAGCGGGAGGCACCGGGGAGCTGTTTTTT
CDR3 protein: CASSQALAGGTGELFF

clone size: -
J gene: TRBJ1-1
CDR3 length: 14
V gene: TRBV18
D gene: -
CDR3 DNA: TGTGCCAGCTCACCGGGTGGCCCGAACACTGAAGCTTTCTTT
CDR3 protein: CASSPGGPNTEAFF

clone size: few
J gene: TRBJ1-1
CDR3 length: 15
V gene: TRBV4-3
D gene: TRBD1
CDR3 DNA: TGCGCCAGCAGCCAAGATGGGGACAGAGACACTGAAGCTTTCTTT
CDR3 protein: CASSQDGDRDTEAFF

clone size: -
J gene: TRBJ1-1
CDR3 length: 12
V gene: TRBV11-3
D gene: -
CDR3 DNA: TGTGCCAGCAGCTTAGAGAACACTGAAGCTTTCTTT
CDR3 protein: CASSLENTEAFF

clone size: -
J gene: TRBJ2-1
CDR3 length: 15
V gene: TRBV11-2
D gene: TRBD2
CDR3 DNA: TGTGCCAGCAGCACCCAGACTAGCGCAGTCAATGAGCAGTTCTTC
CDR3 protein: CASSTQTSAVNEQFF

clone size: few
J gene: TRBJ1-6
CDR3 length: 15
V gene: TRBV5-1
D gene: -
CDR3 DNA: TGCGCCAGCAGCCCTGGGGACACGGGAAATTCACCCCTCCACTTT
CDR3 protein: CASSPGDTGNSPLHF

clone size: -
J gene: TRBJ2-7
CDR3 length: 15
V gene: TRBV11-3
D gene: -
CDR3 DNA: TGTGCCAGCAGCTTGTACCACCGGCCGTACTACGAGCAGTACTTC
CDR3 protein: CASSLYHRPYYEQYF

clone size: -
J gene: TRBJ1-5
CDR3 length: 13
V gene: TRBV15
D gene: TRBD1
CDR3 DNA: TGTGCCACCAGCGAAAGACAGGGTCAGCCCCAGCATTTT
CDR3 protein: CATSERQGQPQHF

clone size: many
J gene: TRBJ2-1
CDR3 length: 14
V gene: TRBV29-1
D gene: -
CDR3 DNA: TGCAGCGTTGAAGATATTCTCCAAGGCAATGAGCAGTTCTTC
CDR3 protein: CSVEDILQGNEQFF

clone size: few
J gene: TRBJ2-2
CDR3 length: 15
V gene: TRBV27
D gene: -
CDR3 DNA: TGTGCCAGCAGTTTATTACCGGGGTCGGCCGGGGAGCTGTTTTTT
CDR3 protein: CASSLLPGSAGELFF

clone size: -
J gene: TRBJ2-1
CDR3 length: 12
V gene: TRBV10-3
D gene: TRBD1
CDR3 DNA: TGTGCCGGCGGGACAGGGTTCAATGAGCAGTTCTTC
CDR3 protein: CAGGTGFNEQFF

clone size: few
J gene: TRBJ1-5
CDR3 length: 13
V gene: TRBV29-1
D gene: TRBD1
CDR3 DNA: TGCAGCGTCGGGACAGGCCCGGATCAACCCCAGCATTTT
CDR3 protein: CSVGTGPDQPQHF

clone size: -
J gene: TRBJ1-1
CDR3 length: 15
V gene: TRBV12-5
D gene: -
CDR3 DNA: TGTGCTAGTGGTTTCATGGGGAACATGAACACTGAAGCTTTCTTT
CDR3 protein: CASGFMGNMNTEAFF

clone size: -
J gene: TRBJ2-3
CDR3 length: 12
V gene: TRBV11-2
D gene: -
CDR3 DNA: TGTGCCAGCAGATCGTTAGGGGGTACGCAGTATTTT
CDR3 protein: CASRSLGGTQYF

clone size: many
J gene: TRBJ2-1
CDR3 length: 15
V gene: TRBV7-9
D gene: TRBD2
CDR3 DNA: TGTGCCAGCAGGCCGGGACTAGCGGGAGGGAGTGAGCAGTTCTTC
CDR3 protein: CASRPGLAGGSEQFF

clone size: -
J gene: TRBJ2-1
CDR3 length: 13
V gene: TRBV19
D gene: -
CDR3 DNA: TGTGCCAGTAGTATGCAGGGGGGGAATGAGCAGTTCTTC
CDR3 protein: CASSMQGGNEQFF

clone size: few
J gene: TRBJ1-5
CDR3 length: 14
V gene: TRBV6-1
D gene: -
CDR3 DNA: TGTGCCAGCAGTGACTGGGGGCAGGACCAGCCCCAGCATTTT
CDR3 protein: CASSDWGQDQPQHF

clone size: -
J gene: TRBJ2-5
CDR3 length: 17
V gene: TRBV15
D gene: TRBD2
CDR3 DNA: TGTGCCACCAGCAGAATGGGACTAGCGGTCACTCAAGAGACCCAGTACTTC
CDR3 protein: CATSRMGLAVTQETQYF

clone size: -
J gene: TRBJ1-5
CDR3 length: 14
V gene: TRBV6-6
D gene: -
CDR3 DNA: TGTGCCAGCAAGGGCCCTGATAGCAATCAGCCCCAGCATTTT
CDR3 protein: CASKGPDSNQPQHF